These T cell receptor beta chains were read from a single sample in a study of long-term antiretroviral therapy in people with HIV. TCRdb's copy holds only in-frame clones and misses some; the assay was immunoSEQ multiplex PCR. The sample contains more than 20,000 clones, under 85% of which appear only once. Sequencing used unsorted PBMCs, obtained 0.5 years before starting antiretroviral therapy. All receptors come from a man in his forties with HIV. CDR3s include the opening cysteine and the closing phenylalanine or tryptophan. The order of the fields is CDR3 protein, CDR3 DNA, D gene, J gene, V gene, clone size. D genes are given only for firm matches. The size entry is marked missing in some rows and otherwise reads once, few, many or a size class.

CASSTLDRKGQFF TGTGCCAGCAGTACTCTGGACCGCAAGGGGCAGTTCTTC - TRBJ2-1 TRBV7-9 -
CASSASDRDYEQYF TGTGCCAGCAGCGCGAGCGACAGGGACTACGAGCAGTACTTC TRBD1 TRBJ2-7 TRBV5-5 -
CASSMMGVMNTEAFF TGTGCCAGTAGTATGATGGGCGTTATGAACACTGAAGCTTTCTTT - TRBJ1-1 TRBV19 -
CASSLRGSNTEAFF TGTGCCAGCAGCTTAAGGGGATCGAACACTGAAGCTTTCTTT - TRBJ1-1 TRBV7-9 once
CASSPGGTSGNTIYF TGTGCCAGCAGCCCCGGGGGGACCTCTGGAAACACCATATATTTT - TRBJ1-3 TRBV5-4 -
CASSHGTGSSYEQYF TGCGCCAGCAGCCACGGGACAGGATCCTCCTACGAGCAGTACTTC TRBD1 TRBJ2-7 TRBV5-1 -
CAWTGAYSYEQYF TGTGCCTGGACCGGGGCTTACTCCTACGAGCAGTACTTC - TRBJ2-7 TRBV30 once
CASSLDLYNEQFF TGTGCCAGCAGCTTAGACCTGTACAATGAGCAGTTCTTC - TRBJ2-1 TRBV7-2 -
CASRQNGGADYGYTF TGTGCCAGCAGACAAAATGGGGGAGCGGACTATGGCTACACCTTC - TRBJ1-2 TRBV27 -
CASVKSGGTEAFF TGTGCCAGCGTCAAAAGTGGCGGGACTGAAGCTTTCTTT - TRBJ1-1 TRBV27 -
CASTNTGSLGQPQHF TGTGCCAGCACCAATACAGGGTCCCTGGGCCAGCCCCAGCATTTT - TRBJ1-5 TRBV2 -
CASSEYTRGMTYNSPLHF TGTGCCAGCAGTGAATACACCAGGGGGATGACCTATAATTCACCCCTCCACTTT TRBD1 TRBJ1-6 TRBV6-1 -
CASSRQGGNQPQHF TGCGCCAGCAGCCGACAGGGCGGGAATCAGCCCCAGCATTTT TRBD1 TRBJ1-5 TRBV5-1 -
CASSPGLGNYGYTF TGTGCCAGCAGCCCAGGACTGGGGAACTATGGCTACACCTTC - TRBJ1-2 TRBV7-3 -
CASSWTGGLSAYNEQFF TGTGCCAGCAGCTGGACAGGGGGCCTCTCTGCCTACAATGAGCAGTTCTTC TRBD1 TRBJ2-1 TRBV5-6 -
CASRSGTVGLSNTGELFF TGTGCCAGCAGGTCCGGGACAGTCGGCCTTTCGAACACCGGGGAGCTGTTTTTT TRBD1 TRBJ2-2 TRBV7-6 -
CASSAVNRRAGELFF TGTGCCAGCAGCGCGGTAAACAGGAGGGCCGGGGAGCTGTTTTTT - TRBJ2-2 TRBV11-2 -
CASSLEEMRTAANYGYTF TGTGCCAGCAGCTTAGAGGAGATGAGGACAGCCGCTAACTATGGCTACACCTTC - TRBJ1-2 TRBV7-2 -
CASSQSVGVGGEKLFF TGTGCCAGCTCACAATCTGTCGGGGTTGGCGGTGAAAAACTGTTTTTT - TRBJ1-4 TRBV18 -
CASSLGGTENTEAFF TGTGCCAGCAGCTTAGGGGGCACGGAGAACACTGAAGCTTTCTTT - TRBJ1-1 TRBV11-3 -